This note documents a single T cell receptor (beta chain) sequence. Trimming took off 1 base at V and 11 bases at J, with 26 bases between the two ends. There are 18 residues in the CDR3. CDR1 is SGHTA and CDR2 is FQGNSA in the germline V gene. The data are from a study of blood T cell repertoires in COVID-19. Libraries were prepared by immunoSEQ multiplex PCR; TCRdb keeps only in-frame clonotypes and omits some of them. In the table there are 45,000 to 50,000 clones, approximately 83% of which are singletons. This TCR derives from an elderly woman with COVID-19, enrolled during active disease. Sequencing was performed on peripheral blood. The rearrangement links TRBV7-2 to TRBJ1-4, with TRBD1 as a possible D gene (5 bases). CDR3 DNA sequence: TGTGCCAGCAGCTTAGGAACTTCGCAGGGCAGGGAAAAGCACAAACTGTTTTTT. Protein: CASSLGTSQGREKHKLFF.